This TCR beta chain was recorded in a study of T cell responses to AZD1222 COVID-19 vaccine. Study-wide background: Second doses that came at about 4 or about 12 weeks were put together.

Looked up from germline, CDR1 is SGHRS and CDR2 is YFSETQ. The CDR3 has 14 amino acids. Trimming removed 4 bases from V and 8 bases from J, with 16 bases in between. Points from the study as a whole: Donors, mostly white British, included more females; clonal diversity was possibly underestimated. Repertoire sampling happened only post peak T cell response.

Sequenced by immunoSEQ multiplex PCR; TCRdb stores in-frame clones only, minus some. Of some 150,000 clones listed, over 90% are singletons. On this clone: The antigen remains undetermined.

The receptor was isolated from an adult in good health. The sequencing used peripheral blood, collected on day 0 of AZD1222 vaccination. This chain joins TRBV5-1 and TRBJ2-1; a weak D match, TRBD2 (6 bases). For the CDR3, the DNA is TGCGCCAGCAGCACGTCCACGACTAGGGATGAGCAGTTCTTC. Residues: CASSTSTTRDEQFF.